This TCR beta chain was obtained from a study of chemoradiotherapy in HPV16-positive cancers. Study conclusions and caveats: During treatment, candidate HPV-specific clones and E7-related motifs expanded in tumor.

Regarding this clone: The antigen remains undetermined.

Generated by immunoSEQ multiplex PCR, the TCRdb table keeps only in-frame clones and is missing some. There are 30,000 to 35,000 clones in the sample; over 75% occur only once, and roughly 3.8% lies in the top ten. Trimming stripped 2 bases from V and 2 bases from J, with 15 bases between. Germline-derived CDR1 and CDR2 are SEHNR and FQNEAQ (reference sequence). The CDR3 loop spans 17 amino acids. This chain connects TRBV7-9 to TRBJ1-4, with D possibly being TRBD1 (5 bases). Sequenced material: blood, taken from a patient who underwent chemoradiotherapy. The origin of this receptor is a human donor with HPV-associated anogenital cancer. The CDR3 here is CASSLRQGAGTNEKLFF. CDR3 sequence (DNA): TGTGCCAGCAGCTTACGACAAGGGGCCGGCACTAATGAAAAACTGTTTTTT.